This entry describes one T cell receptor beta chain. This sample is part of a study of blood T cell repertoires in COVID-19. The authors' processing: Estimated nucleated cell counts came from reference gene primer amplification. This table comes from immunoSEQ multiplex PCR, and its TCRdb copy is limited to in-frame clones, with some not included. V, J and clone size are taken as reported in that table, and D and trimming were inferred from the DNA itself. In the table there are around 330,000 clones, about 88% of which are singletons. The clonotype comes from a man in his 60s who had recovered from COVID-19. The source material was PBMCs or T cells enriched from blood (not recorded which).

The CDR3 loop reads CASSLTGSRNQPQHF. The CDR3 coding sequence is TGCGCCAGCAGCCTCACAGGGAGTCGCAATCAGCCCCAGCATTTT. This chain connects TRBV5-1 to TRBJ1-5; TRBD1 might be the D (6 bases). The germline gives CDR1 SGHRS, CDR2 YFSETQ. V lost 4 bases to trimming and J lost 2 bases, with 13 bases between them. CDR3 size: 15 residues.